The 16 T cell receptor beta chains below all came from one sample that was sequenced in a study of early T cells in non-severe SARS-CoV-2 infection (dated by TCRdb to the early 2020s). The library was made by 5' RACE. Sequencing took place on a NextSeq 500. Clones were called with MiXCR by TCRdb after fastp trimmed the public reads at Q25, and only in-frame beta chains were retained. Records with the same CDR3 protein are collapsed into one entry carrying the most frequent genes and DNA. Counted in this sample were about 62,000 distinct CDR3 sequences; more than 9% of them appeared once. The biggest ten clones account for about 1.2% of the sample. The sequencing input was whole blood. These receptors came from an adult who was a healthcare worker with PCR-confirmed SARS-CoV-2 infection or an uninfected control (not recorded which).

This clonotype was seen a handful of times. The rearrangement links TRBV20-1 to TRBJ1-6, with D tentatively TRBD1 (5 bases). This CDR3 has 16 residues. The germline CDR1 and CDR2 sequences are DFQATT and SNEGSKA (reference sequence). The V gene lost 1 base and the J gene lost 0 bases, with 10 bases spanning the gap. CDR3 nucleotides: TGCAGTGCTAGAGCTGGGGGAAGCTCCTATAATTCACCCCTCCACTTT. This sequence encodes CSARAGGSSYNSPLHF.

The chain couples TRBV7-8 to TRBJ1-2, with D uncertain. The CDR3 loop spans 14 amino acids. V lost 5 bases to trimming and J lost 1 base, with 11 bases between them. From germline, CDR1 is SGHVS and CDR2 FQNEAQ. CDR3 DNA sequence: TGTGCCAGCAGCCCCTCGCCGGATAACTATGGCTACACCTTC. Its protein is CASSPSPDNYGYTF.

This clonotype was observed a few times. The rearrangement links TRBV7-3 to TRBJ2-7; TRBD2 is a possible D gene (5 bases). V gave up 5 bases and J gave up 4 bases, with 9 bases separating them. The CDR3 has 12 residues. Germline V gene lookup returns CDR1 SGHTA and CDR2 FQGTGA. CDR3 loop: CASSPGTYEQYV. CDR3 DNA: TGTGCCAGCAGCCCGGGAACTTACGAGCAGTACGTC.

The V call is TRBV12-3 or TRBV12-4, the J call TRBJ2-7; possibly TRBD2 for D (6 bases). Trimming removed 6 bases from V and 4 bases from J, with 13 bases in between. The CDR3 loop spans 13 amino acids. The CDR3, as DNA: TGTGCCAGCAGCCGAACGGGGGTTTACGAGCAGTACGTC. Encoded protein: CASSRTGVYEQYV.

This clonotype turned up a few times. The gene calls are TRBV5-1 and TRBJ2-2, with 7 positions matching TRBD1. From germline, CDR1 is SGHRS and CDR2 YFSETQ. This CDR3 comprises 18 residues. The ends lost 0 bases at V and 0 bases at J; junction bases unmatched: 8. Written as DNA, the CDR3 is TGCGCCAGCAGCTTGGACGGAATTGGGACAGCGAACACCGGGGAGCTGTTTTTT. Its protein is CASSLDGIGTANTGELFF.

By sample fraction, this clonotype is medium-sized. The chain joins TRBV29-1 to TRBJ2-1; 11 nucleotides align to TRBD1. Germline CDR1 reads SQVTM; CDR2 reads ANQGSEA. The CDR3 is made up of 12 amino acids. V was clipped by 7 bases and J by 16 bases; unmatched bases: 12. The CDR3 reads CSARTGGLLLFF. As DNA, the CDR3 is TGCAGCGCCAGGACAGGGGGCCTACTACTTTTCTTC.

This clonotype came up a few times. This chain connects TRBV5-1 to TRBJ2-3; 14 bases agree with TRBD2. The CDR3 consists of 16 residues. Germline CDR1 reads SGHRS; CDR2 reads YFSETQ. The V gene end was trimmed by 4 bases and the J gene end by 3 bases; junction bases not matched to a gene: 4. CDR3 sequence (DNA): TGCGCCAGCAGCCAAGGACTAGCGGGGGGAACAGATACGCAGTATTTT. Translating it yields CASSQGLAGGTDTQYF. Full variable domain (outside the CDR3, taken from reference TRBV5-1 and TRBJ2-3): KAGVTQTPRYLIKTRGQQVTLSCSPISGHRSVSWYQQTPGQGLQFLFEYFSETQRNKGNFPGRFSGRQFSNSRSEMNVSTLELGDSALYLCASSQGLAGGTDTQYFGPGTRLTVL.

This clonotype has more than one count but fewer than ten. The chain combines TRBV5-1 with TRBJ2-5; D call uncertain. This CDR3 comprises 14 residues. CDR1 and CDR2 (germline): SGHRS, YFSETQ. V was clipped by 4 bases and J by 2 bases, with 12 bases between them. The CDR3 region is CASSAAGRQETQYF. The CDR3, as DNA: TGCGCCAGCAGCGCCGCCGGCAGGCAAGAGACCCAGTACTTC.

This clonotype was recorded many times. The chain joins TRBV27 to TRBJ2-1, with 8 bases that match TRBD1. The germline gives CDR1 MNHEY, CDR2 SMNVEV (reference sequence). This CDR3 region has 20 residues. Losses at the gene ends were 0 bases for V and 0 bases for J; bases not matched to a gene: 13. The CDR3 region has the DNA TGTGCCAGCAGTTTATCGGGACTCCTCCGGACAGGGAGCTCCTACAATGAGCAGTTCTTC. Protein product: CASSLSGLLRTGSSYNEQFF.

There are many counts of this clonotype. The chain is built from TRBV15 and TRBJ1-5; no clear D gene. V lost 4 bases and J 2 bases, leaving 9 bases between the germline ends. Germline V gene lookup returns CDR1 LNHNV and CDR2 YYDKDF (reference sequence). The length of the CDR3 is 14 residues. The DNA of the CDR3 is TGTGCCACCAGCATTGCGCTGGGCAATCAGCCCCAGCATTTT. As protein: CATSIALGNQPQHF.

This clonotype has ten or more counts. In DNA form, the CDR3 reads TGTGCCAGCAGCTTGGCATTGGGTCTGGGCTACAATGAGCAGTTCTTC. It yields the protein CASSLALGLGYNEQFF. V and J are TRBV5-5 and TRBJ2-1; D is undetermined. V was cut by 0 bases and J by 3 bases, with 13 bases left in between. Looked up from germline, CDR1 is SGHKS and CDR2 is YYEKEE (reference sequence). This CDR3 comprises 16 residues.

The CDR3 DNA is TGTGCCCACGGACAGTGGAAGCCCTACGAGCAGTACGTC. It specifies CAHGQWKPYEQYV. The chain combines TRBV5-4 with TRBJ2-7; D perhaps matches TRBD1 (6 bases). CDR1 SGHNT and CDR2 YYREEE come from the germline V gene (reference sequence). The CDR3 loop spans 13 amino acids. V lost 10 bases, J lost 2 bases, and 16 bases lay in between.

This clonotype was seen many times. This rearrangement joins TRBV5-1 to TRBJ2-2; D remains ambiguous. The CDR3 loop spans 12 amino acids. Germline-derived CDR1 and CDR2 are SGHRS and YFSETQ. Trimming removed 4 bases at V and 5 bases at J, with 6 bases between. DNA for the CDR3: TGCGCCAGCAGCGAACCTACCGGGGAGCTGTTTTTT. Its translation: CASSEPTGELFF.

This clonotype was seen a handful of times. This sequence joins TRBV12-3 or TRBV12-4 and TRBJ2-1; D tentatively reads TRBD1 or TRBD2 (5 bases each). The CDR3 loop spans 14 amino acids. Trimming stripped 5 bases from V and 8 bases from J, with 16 bases between. The CDR3 coding sequence is TGTGCCAGCAGTCCGAGGGGTCCCAGCCATGAGCAGTTCTTC. It yields the protein CASSPRGPSHEQFF.

V is TRBV7-8 and J is TRBJ1-3, with D maybe TRBD1 (6 bases). Germline assignment: CDR1 SGHVS and CDR2 FQNEAQ. Trimming removed 5 bases from V and 0 bases from J, with 20 bases in between. The CDR3 loop spans 18 amino acids. In DNA, the CDR3 is TGTGCCAGCAGCGTAGGGGGGATTTCTACGCGCTCTGGAAACACCATATATTTT. Its translation is CASSVGGISTRSGNTIYF.

This clonotype was found a few times. The chain employs TRBV6-6 and TRBJ2-7, with D uncertain. From germline, CDR1 is MNHNY and CDR2 SVGAGI (reference sequence). With 6 bases removed from V and 4 bases from J, the gap between germline ends came to 7 bases. This CDR3 spans 11 amino acids. The CDR3 nucleotides read TGTGCCAGCAGGGGGTGGTACGAGCAGTACGTC. It encodes CASRGWYEQYV.